This T cell receptor beta chain was identified in a study of beta chain features in type 1 diabetes. Study-wide context: Approximately 100 million sorted cells were examined across all samples.

The entirety of the isolated RNA underwent reverse transcription, so expressed TCRB transcripts were sequenced. TCRdb's copy holds only in-frame clones and misses some; the assay was immunoSEQ multiplex PCR. The sample shows more than 130,000 clones, 6.9% of them seen only once. Study-wide points: A closer apparent resemblance between naive, central memory and Treg TCRB repertoires was seen in patients than in healthy donors.

This clone was recorded a few times. The target antigen is unknown. Populations isolated by sorting all had purity greater than 95%. The sequencing sample was made of central memory CD4+ T cells from blood. The TCR comes from a woman in her twenties or thirties in good health.

In nucleotides, the CDR3 is TGTGCCAGCAGCCCGGGTCGGGTCTACGAGCAGTACTTC. This encodes CASSPGRVYEQYF. The chain combines TRBV28 with TRBJ2-7; no firm D call. Germline V gene sequence: CDR1 MDHEN, CDR2 SYDVKM. The CDR3 runs to 13 residues. V was clipped by 6 bases and J by 3 bases, with 12 bases between them.